This TCR beta chain was identified in a study of CD8+CD57+ T cells in acquired aplastic anemia. Study details: Sorted CD4+ and CD8+ cells gave an average of around 3 ug of DNA. In CD4+ cells, healthy donors produced an average of around 9.9 million reads. General study results and limits: Twenty-nine sequences, all CD8+ CDR3, were shared between patients and controls.

On this clonotype: As yet, its antigen is unknown.

Germline-derived CDR1 and CDR2 are DFQATT and SNEGSKA (reference sequence). This CDR3 spans 11 amino acids. V lost 3 bases and J lost 4, with 7 bases in between. The template for TCR beta VDJ and CDR3 sequence profiling was genomic DNA. TCRdb fed the reads into MiXCR, producing one record per CDR3 protein. In the table there are about 68,000 distinct CDR3 sequences, approximately 54% of which are singletons. The specimen was sorted CD4+, CD8+, or CD8+CD57+ T cells (not recorded which) from PBMCs. The origin of this receptor is a human donor in good health, serving as a control. The chain combines TRBV20-1 with TRBJ2-7; D possibly corresponds to TRBD2 (6 bases). CDR3 in DNA: TGCAGTGCTAGCGGGAGTTACGAGCAGTACTTC. Protein product: CSASGSYEQYF.